One T cell receptor (beta chain) is described in this entry. The data were obtained in a study of T cell responses to AZD1222 COVID-19 vaccine. The CDR3 has 13 amino acids. In germline, CDR1 is LNHDA, CDR2 SQIVND (reference sequence). The V end lost 8 bases, the J end lost 6 bases, and 14 bases lay between the germline ends. Data came from immunoSEQ multiplex PCR; TCRdb stores just in-frame clones and leaves some out. In the table there are 130,000 or so clones, under 90% of which are singletons. The rearrangement joins TRBV19 to TRBJ1-5, with D perhaps TRBD1 (6 bases). This sample comprised peripheral blood, obtained on day 0 of AZD1222 vaccination. The source of this sequence is an adult in good health. Here the CDR3 reads CASGRGLFQPQHF. DNA for the CDR3: TGTGCCAGTGGGCGGGGGCTTTTTCAGCCCCAGCATTTT. Filled out from reference TRBV19 and TRBJ1-5, the complete variable domain reads DGGITQSPKYLFRKEGQNVTLSCEQNLNHDAMYWYRQDPGQGLRLIYYSQIVNDFQKGDIAEGYSVSREKKESFPLTVTSAQKNPTAFYLCASGRGLFQPQHFGDGTRLSIL.